This T cell receptor beta chain was recovered during a study of blood T cell repertoires in COVID-19. Study overall: COVID-19 samples collected from the United States, Italy and Spain covered acute and convalescent phases.

CDR3 length: 17 residues. CDR1 is SEHNR, CDR2 FQNEAQ, per germline (reference sequence). Trimming at V came to 5 bases and at J to 5 bases, leaving 7 bases not matched to a gene. The assay was immunoSEQ multiplex PCR, and TCRdb's table has in-frame clones only and misses some. The profile shows approximately 200,000 clones, 80% to 90% of them singletons. Ages ranged from about 18 to 89 years, with residence in more than 20 US areas. This clone was counted a single time. This TCR was recovered from a woman in her thirties or forties with acute COVID-19. Sequenced material: PBMCs or T cells enriched from blood (not recorded which). V and J are TRBV7-9 and TRBJ2-1; 15 bases agree with TRBD2. CDR3 loop: CASSPGTSGRSDNEQFF. CDR3 sequence (DNA): TGTGCCAGCAGCCCCGGGACTAGCGGGAGGTCCGACAATGAGCAGTTCTTC.